This entry lists 21 T cell receptor beta chains sequenced from one sample in a study of T-cell memory formation after mild COVID-19. TCRdb redid the calling of the 5' RACE reads with MiXCR, one entry per CDR3 protein. The sample carries roughly 200,000 distinct CDR3 sequences, roughly 16% recorded once. Sequencing was carried out using PBMCs or a T cell subset sorted from them (not recorded which). All receptors come from an adult woman who had mild COVID-19 (a few samples of this study predate the infection). Cell type and time point are not known.

This chain uses TRBV11-3 with TRBJ2-1; 13 nucleotides align to TRBD2. This CDR3 has 15 amino acids. The V gene end was trimmed by 4 bases and the J gene end by 8 bases; junction bases not matched to a gene: 5. CDR1 and CDR2 (germline): SGHNT, YENEEA. The CDR3 sequence is CASSWTSGSIHEQFF. The CDR3, as DNA: TGTGCCAGCAGCTGGACTAGCGGGAGTATTCATGAGCAGTTCTTC.

This clonotype was detected only a few times. The V call is TRBV6-6, the J call TRBJ2-1; D is ambiguous. The V gene's germline CDR1 is MNHNY and CDR2 SVGAGI (reference sequence). The V end was cut by 7 bases, the J end by 3 bases, with 4 bases between. This CDR3 contains 11 residues. The CDR3 sequence is CASTVYNEQFF. As DNA, the CDR3 is TGTGCCAGCACCGTCTACAATGAGCAGTTCTTC.

As DNA, the CDR3 is TGTGCCACGGGGGAAAGCAATCAGCCCCAGCATTTT. Protein sequence: CATGESNQPQHF. The chain has TRBV24-1 and TRBJ1-5, with a tentative D call TRBD1 (5 bases). This CDR3 is built from 12 residues. The germline V gene encodes CDR1 KGHDR and CDR2 SFDVKD. The V end lost 10 bases, the J end lost 1 base, and 7 bases lay between the germline ends.

V is TRBV6-2 or TRBV6-3 and J is TRBJ2-2, with 12 bases that match TRBD2. J was trimmed by 0 bases and V by 11 bases; bases with no gene match: 10. There are 17 residues in the CDR3. Germline V CDR1 and CDR2: MNHEY, SVGEGT. The CDR3: CARLGLAGGPNTGELFF. CDR3 sequence (DNA): TGTGCCCGCCTTGGGCTAGCGGGGGGGCCGAACACCGGGGAGCTGTTTTTT.

This clonotype has a handful of counts. J is TRBJ2-2 and V is TRBV5-5; 12 bases align to TRBD2. V was clipped by 4 bases and J by 5 bases; unmatched bases: 9. The CDR3 covers 17 residues. Per germline, CDR1 SGHKS and CDR2 YYEKEE (reference sequence). CDR3 protein: CASSVTSGGGQTGELFF. The CDR3, as DNA: TGTGCCAGCAGCGTGACTAGCGGGGGAGGACAAACCGGGGAGCTGTTTTTT.

This clonotype was counted between two and nine times. CDR3 DNA sequence: TGTGCCAGCAGCCGGTTAGCGGGGGGTGTCTACGAGCAGTACTTC. This gives the protein CASSRLAGGVYEQYF. This chain links TRBV7-2 with TRBJ2-7, with 10 bases that match TRBD2. This CDR3 spans 15 amino acids. Germline trimming cut 5 bases from V and 3 bases from J; bases unmatched to any gene: 7. Germline values: CDR1 SGHTA, CDR2 FQGNSA.

This clonotype was observed a few times. J is TRBJ2-3 and V is TRBV7-9; TRBD2 aligns across 10 bases. The germline CDR1 and CDR2 sequences are SEHNR and FQNEAQ (reference sequence). V trimming: 3 bases; J trimming: 4 bases; junction bases outside the gene matches: 4. The CDR3 is 15 residues long. CDR3 in DNA: TGTGCCAGCAGCTTGGAGCTAGCGGGAGCAGATACGCAGTATTTT. It is translated as CASSLELAGADTQYF.

The chain combines TRBV20-1 with TRBJ1-5; TRBD1 aligns across 8 bases. The CDR3 has 14 amino acids. Germline CDR1 DFQATT, CDR2 SNEGSKA (reference sequence). Losses at the gene ends were 5 bases for V and 4 bases for J; bases not matched to a gene: 7. The CDR3 here is CSAPYRGRNQPQHF. CDR3 in DNA: TGCAGTGCTCCCTACAGGGGGAGAAATCAGCCCCAGCATTTT.

The CDR3 coding sequence is TGTGCCAGCACTAATAGCGGGGGGGCCGGGGAGCAGTACTTC. It yields the protein CASTNSGGAGEQYF. The V call is TRBV9, the J call TRBJ2-7; 11 bases align to TRBD2. This CDR3 region has 14 residues. J was trimmed by 7 bases and V by 6 bases; bases with no gene match: 9. Per germline, CDR1 SGDLS and CDR2 YYNGEE.

This clonotype has only a few counts. This chain uses TRBV3-1 with TRBJ1-6; D is undetermined. V lost 0 bases and J 7 bases, leaving 13 bases between the germline ends. The CDR3 runs to 16 residues. Germline CDR1 is LGHDT and CDR2 is YNNKEL (reference sequence). DNA for the CDR3: TGTGCCAGCAGCCAAGATCTAATTAGCGGCAATTCACCCCTCCACTTT. This translates into CASSQDLISGNSPLHF.

The chain employs TRBV5-4 and TRBJ2-3; no clear D. Trimming removed 0 bases at V and 2 bases at J, with 4 bases between. Germline CDR1 and CDR2: SGHNT and YYREEE (reference sequence). This CDR3 has 13 amino acids. CDR3 region: CASSLDHTDTQYF. Here the CDR3 DNA reads TGTGCCAGCAGCTTGGATCACACAGATACGCAGTATTTT. The full variable domain, completed using reference TRBV5-4 and TRBJ2-3, is ETGVTQSPTHLIKTRGQQVTLRCSSQSGHNTVSWYQQALGQGPQFIFQYYREEENGRGNFPPRFSGLQFPNYSSELNVNALELDDSALYLCASSLDHTDTQYFGPGTRLTVL.

In its sample, this clonotype was seen a few times. The V call is TRBV7-9, the J call TRBJ2-5; weak D call: TRBD1 (6 bases). Germline CDR1 SEHNR, CDR2 FQNEAQ (reference sequence). The CDR3 covers 13 residues. Trimming removed 7 bases at V and 3 bases at J, with 12 bases between. The DNA of the CDR3 is TGTGCCAGCACGGACAGAAACGAAGAGACCCAGTACTTC. Protein: CASTDRNEETQYF.

The V gene is TRBV5-6, the J gene TRBJ2-4; tentatively, D is TRBD1 (5 bases). V lost 3 bases and J lost 0, with 13 bases in between. CDR1 and CDR2 (germline): SGHDT, YYEEEE. The CDR3 spans 16 residues. CDR3 loop: CASSWGRSLAKNIQYF. In nucleotides, the CDR3 is TGTGCCAGCAGCTGGGGCAGATCCTTAGCCAAAAACATTCAGTACTTC.

This clonotype was found many times. The J gene is TRBJ2-2, the V gene TRBV15; D might be TRBD2 (5 bases). Germline CDR1 is LNHNV and CDR2 is YYDKDF (reference sequence). The CDR3 is made up of 14 amino acids. Between the trimmed V and J ends, which lost 3 bases and 6 bases, there was a span of 11 bases. The CDR3 loop reads CATSSSLGAGELFF. In nucleotides, the CDR3 is TGTGCCACCAGCAGTTCTCTCGGGGCCGGGGAGCTGTTTTTT.

The chain employs TRBV15 and TRBJ2-1, with 13 positions matching TRBD2. The CDR3 runs to 20 residues. From germline, CDR1 is LNHNV and CDR2 YYDKDF (reference sequence). Trimming at V came to 0 bases and at J to 4 bases, leaving 12 bases not matched to a gene. The CDR3 reads CATSRDPPGLAGASYNEQFF. CDR3 bases: TGTGCCACCAGCAGAGATCCCCCCGGACTAGCGGGGGCTTCGTACAATGAGCAGTTCTTC.

V is TRBV6-5 and J is TRBJ1-2, with a weak D call TRBD1 (6 bases). V lost 7 bases to trimming and J lost 2 bases, with 8 bases between them. The CDR3 extends over 12 amino acids. Germline V gene sequence: CDR1 MNHEY, CDR2 SVGAGI. DNA of the CDR3: TGTGCCAGCATAGACAGGAACTATGGCTACACCTTC. Translating it yields CASIDRNYGYTF.

This clonotype was found a few times. V and J are TRBV7-3 and TRBJ2-1, with a weak D call TRBD1 (6 bases). Germline CDR1 reads SGHTA; CDR2 reads FQGTGA. CDR3 length equals 15 residues. V was pared by 5 bases and J by 6 bases, with 17 bases between. CDR3 loop: CASSITGQRVNEQFF. CDR3 in DNA: TGTGCCAGCAGCATCACCGGACAGCGCGTCAATGAGCAGTTCTTC.

V gene TRBV20-1 combines with J gene TRBJ2-7, with D tentatively TRBD1 or TRBD2 (7 bases each). V shed 0 bases and J shed 3 bases, with 15 bases lying between them. In germline, CDR1 is DFQATT, CDR2 SNEGSKA (reference sequence). The CDR3 contains 15 residues. The chain's CDR3 is CSAREGGGGIYEQYF. The DNA for the CDR3 is TGCAGTGCTAGAGAAGGGGGCGGGGGTATCTACGAGCAGTACTTC.

There are a few counts of this clonotype. The V gene is TRBV12-3 or TRBV12-4, the J gene TRBJ2-3; D gene uncertain. The CDR3 sequence is 16 residues long. Trimming removed 5 bases at V and 0 bases at J, with 15 bases between. The chain's CDR3 is CASSGVLGPSTDTQYF. CDR3 nucleotides: TGTGCCAGCAGTGGGGTTTTAGGCCCTAGCACAGATACGCAGTATTTT.

V usage is TRBV6-1 and J usage is TRBJ1-2; D remains ambiguous. Trimming removed 3 bases at V and 2 bases at J, with 13 bases between. Germline-derived CDR1 and CDR2 are MNHNS and SASEGT. The CDR3 runs 15 residues. The CDR3 loop reads CASSDGSQANYGYTF. As DNA, the CDR3 is TGTGCCAGCAGTGATGGGTCTCAGGCGAACTATGGCTACACCTTC.

The chain joins TRBV20-1 to TRBJ2-1, with 7 bases that match TRBD2. Germline trimming cut 6 bases from V and 2 bases from J; bases unmatched to any gene: 10. CDR3 length: 15 amino acids. The germline V gene has CDR1 DFQATT and CDR2 SNEGSKA (reference sequence). This CDR3 reads CSAREGPGTYNEQFF. The CDR3 DNA reads TGCAGTGCCAGGGAGGGCCCAGGTACCTACAATGAGCAGTTCTTC.